The 14 T cell receptor beta chains below all came from one sample that was sequenced in a study of blood T cell repertoires in COVID-19 (dated by TCRdb to about 2020). The library came from the immunoSEQ multiplex PCR assay. TCRdb re-hosts the immuneACCESS table, in-frame sequences only. Its copies lack some clones; in the studies checked, an unresolved V gene accounts for under half of them, and the cause for the rest is not known. The sample has about 220,000 clones on record, approximately 78% of them singletons. The ten largest clones capture approximately 5.6% of the sample. The sequencing input was peripheral blood. The receptors were gathered from a woman in her sixties or seventies with COVID-19, enrolled during active disease.

The chain employs TRBV7-2 and TRBJ1-3; TRBD1 aligns across 7 bases. CDR1 SGHTA and CDR2 FQGNSA come from the germline V gene. There are 16 residues in the CDR3. V shed 1 base and J 3 bases; nucleotides not matched to a gene: 6. The CDR3 sequence is CASSLGGGAIGNTIYF. The CDR3 nucleotides are TGTGCCAGCAGCTTAGGAGGGGGCGCTATTGGAAACACCATATATTTT.

In this sample, this clone turned up once. The chain uses TRBV5-1 and TRBJ1-5; D perhaps matches TRBD1 (6 bases). Deletions cut 2 bases from V and 6 bases from J, with 12 bases between. The CDR3 runs 14 residues. Germline lookup yields CDR1 SGHRS and CDR2 YFSETQ. CDR3: CASSLSQGGQPQHF. DNA for the CDR3: TGCGCCAGCAGCTTATCACAGGGCGGTCAGCCCCAGCATTTT.

This chain joins TRBV2 and TRBJ2-7, with 11 bases identical to TRBD2. J was trimmed by 5 bases and V by 9 bases; bases with no gene match: 9. The germline gives CDR1 SNHLY, CDR2 FYNNEI. There are 14 residues in the CDR3. In DNA form, the CDR3 reads TGTGCCAGTAAAACCGGGACTAGCGGCCACGAGCAGTACTTC. This translates into CASKTGTSGHEQYF. Filled out from reference TRBV2 and TRBJ2-7, the complete variable domain reads EPEVTQTPSHQVTQMGQEVILRCVPISNHLYFYWYRQILGQKVEFLVSFYNNEISEKSEIFDDQFSVERPDGSNFTLKIRSTKLEDSAMYFCASKTGTSGHEQYFGPGTRLTVT.

J is TRBJ2-7 and V is TRBV28; D may be TRBD1 (5 bases). Germline V gives CDR1 MDHEN, CDR2 SYDVKM. The ends were cut back, 7 bases at V and 1 base at J, with 8 bases in the middle. The length of the CDR3 is 12 residues. The CDR3, as DNA: TGTGCCAGCAATCGACAGTCCTACGAGCAGTACTTC. Protein sequence: CASNRQSYEQYF.

The chain joins TRBV28 to TRBJ1-2, with 7 bases identical to TRBD1. This CDR3 contains 15 residues. Germline CDR1 is MDHEN and CDR2 is SYDVKM. The trim removed 3 bases at V and 7 bases at J, leaving 11 bases unmatched. The CDR3 DNA reads TGTGCCAGCAGTTTCGAACAGGGGCGGATGGGTGGCTACACCTTC. It translates to CASSFEQGRMGGYTF.

V is TRBV27 and J is TRBJ2-7; 11 bases are a match to TRBD1. Losses at the gene ends were 2 bases for V and 0 bases for J; bases not matched to a gene: 3. The CDR3 consists of 16 residues. CDR1 and CDR2 (germline): MNHEY, SMNVEV (reference sequence). The CDR3 DNA follows: TGTGCCAGCAGTTTAAGAGGGACAGGGGGCTCCTACGAGCAGTACTTC. Translation gives CASSLRGTGGSYEQYF.

CDR3 sequence reads: CASTPGGDYNEQFF. DNA for the CDR3: TGTGCCAGTACCCCAGGGGGCGACTACAATGAGCAGTTCTTC. The chain is built from TRBV19 and TRBJ2-1; 8 positions match TRBD1. The germline V gene encodes CDR1 LNHDA and CDR2 SQIVND (reference sequence). This CDR3 comprises 14 residues. Trimming took 7 bases from V and 3 from J; bases not matched to a gene: 5.

The V call is TRBV19, the J call TRBJ1-4; D is unclear. The CDR3 has 12 amino acids. Germline V gene data show CDR1 as LNHDA and CDR2 as SQIVND (reference sequence). V lost 7 bases, J lost 7 bases, and 10 bases lay in between. The CDR3 DNA reads as TGTGCCAGTAACCTCCGGGGTGAAAAACTGTTTTTT. This translates into CASNLRGEKLFF.

The gene calls are TRBV15 and TRBJ2-1; 9 positions agree with TRBD2. Unmatched junction bases numbered 3, after V lost 3 bases and J lost 0 bases. This CDR3 spans 16 amino acids. The germline V gene has CDR1 LNHNV and CDR2 YYDKDF (reference sequence). CDR3 DNA sequence: TGTGCCACCAGCAGTTTTAGCGGGAGCTCCTACAATGAGCAGTTCTTC. This codes for CATSSFSGSSYNEQFF.

The CDR3 DNA is TGTGCCAGCAGTCTACTAGCGGGCCTGACGACAGATACGCAGTATTTT. Its translation: CASSLLAGLTTDTQYF. The chain has TRBV7-2 and TRBJ2-3, with 9 bases identical to TRBD2. J was trimmed by 3 bases and V by 6 bases; bases with no gene match: 10. The CDR3 is made up of 16 amino acids. The germline V gene encodes CDR1 SGHTA and CDR2 FQGNSA.

This clone has more than one count but fewer than ten. The chain has TRBV27 and TRBJ1-6; no firm D call. V lost 8 bases and J 5 bases, leaving 13 bases between the germline ends. Looked up from germline, CDR1 is MNHEY and CDR2 is SMNVEV (reference sequence). CDR3 length equals 14 residues. The CDR3 DNA sequence: TGTGCCAGCTCCCTGGCATTTAATAATTCACCCCTCCACTTT. It specifies CASSLAFNNSPLHF.

The J gene is TRBJ1-1, the V gene TRBV6-5; weak D call: TRBD1 (6 bases). CDR3 length: 13 residues. Looked up from germline, CDR1 is MNHEY and CDR2 is SVGAGI. V lost 6 bases to trimming and J lost 8 bases, with 16 bases between them. CDR3 residues: CASSRGTPVEAFF. CDR3 coding DNA: TGTGCCAGCAGCCGAGGGACACCCGTCGAAGCTTTCTTT.

The chain uses TRBV24-1 and TRBJ2-1, with 7 bases identical to TRBD1. Per the germline V gene, CDR1 is KGHDR and CDR2 is SFDVKD. V shed 7 bases and J 12 bases; nucleotides not matched to a gene: 5. This CDR3 is built from 11 residues. CDR3 residues: CATRSGQMQFF. The CDR3 nucleotides are TGTGCCACCAGATCGGGACAGATGCAGTTCTTC.

The chain links TRBV10-3 to TRBJ1-4; 8 nucleotides agree with TRBD1. The germline CDR1 and CDR2 sequences are ENHRY and SYGVKD. This CDR3 has 14 residues. The junction had 4 bases not matched to a gene; V was cut back by 3 bases and J by 7 bases. The CDR3 DNA sequence: TGTGCCATCAGTGACTACAGGGGGGGTGAAAAACTGTTTTTT. Amino acid sequence: CAISDYRGGEKLFF.